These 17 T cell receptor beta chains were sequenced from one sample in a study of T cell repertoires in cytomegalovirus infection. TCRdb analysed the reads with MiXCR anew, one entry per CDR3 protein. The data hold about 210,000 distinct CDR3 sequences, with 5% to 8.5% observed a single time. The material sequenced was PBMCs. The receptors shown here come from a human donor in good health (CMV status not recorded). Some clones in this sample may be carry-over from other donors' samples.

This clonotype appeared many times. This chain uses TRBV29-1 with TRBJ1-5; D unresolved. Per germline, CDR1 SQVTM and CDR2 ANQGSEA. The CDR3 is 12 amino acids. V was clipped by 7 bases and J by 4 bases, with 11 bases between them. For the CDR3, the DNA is TGCAGCGCCGGGGATCTAAATCAGCCCCAGCATTTT. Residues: CSAGDLNQPQHF.

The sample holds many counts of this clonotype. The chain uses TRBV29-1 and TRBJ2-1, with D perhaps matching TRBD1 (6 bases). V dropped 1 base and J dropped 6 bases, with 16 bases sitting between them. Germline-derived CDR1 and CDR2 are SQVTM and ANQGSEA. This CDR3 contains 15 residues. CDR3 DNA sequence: TGCAGCGTTGAAGGATGGACAGAAGGTTTCAATGAGCAGTTCTTC. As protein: CSVEGWTEGFNEQFF.

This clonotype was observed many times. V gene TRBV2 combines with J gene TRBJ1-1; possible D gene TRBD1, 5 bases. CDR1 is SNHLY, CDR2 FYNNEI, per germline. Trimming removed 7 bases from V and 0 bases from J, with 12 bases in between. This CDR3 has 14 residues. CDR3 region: CASTRDRMNTEAFF. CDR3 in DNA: TGTGCCAGCACCCGGGACCGAATGAACACTGAAGCTTTCTTT.

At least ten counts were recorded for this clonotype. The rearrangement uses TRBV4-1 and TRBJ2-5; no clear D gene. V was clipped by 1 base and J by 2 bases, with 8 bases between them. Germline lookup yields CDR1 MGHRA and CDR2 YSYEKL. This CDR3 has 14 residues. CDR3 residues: CASSQGALQETQYF. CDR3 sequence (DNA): TGCGCCAGCAGCCAAGGGGCCCTTCAAGAGACCCAGTACTTC.

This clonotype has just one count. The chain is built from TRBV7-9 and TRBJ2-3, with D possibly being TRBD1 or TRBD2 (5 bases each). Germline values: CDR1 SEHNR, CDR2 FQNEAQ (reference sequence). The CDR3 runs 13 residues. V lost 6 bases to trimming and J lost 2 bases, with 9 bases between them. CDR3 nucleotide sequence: TGTGCCAGCAGACCGGGGACCACAGATACGCAGTATTTT. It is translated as CASRPGTTDTQYF.

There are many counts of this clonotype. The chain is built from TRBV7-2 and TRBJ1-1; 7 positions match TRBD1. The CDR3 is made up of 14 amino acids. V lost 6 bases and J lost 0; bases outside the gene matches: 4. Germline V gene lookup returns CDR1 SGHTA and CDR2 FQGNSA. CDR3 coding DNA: TGTGCCAGCAGATGGGACAGCCTGAACACTGAAGCTTTCTTT. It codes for CASRWDSLNTEAFF.

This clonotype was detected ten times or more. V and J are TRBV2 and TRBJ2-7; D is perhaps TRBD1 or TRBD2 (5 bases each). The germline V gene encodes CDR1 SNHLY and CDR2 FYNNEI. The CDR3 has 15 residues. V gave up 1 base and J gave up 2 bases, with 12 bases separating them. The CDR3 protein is CASSEGRTPTYEQYF. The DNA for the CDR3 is TGTGCCAGCAGTGAAGGGAGGACACCTACCTACGAGCAGTACTTC.

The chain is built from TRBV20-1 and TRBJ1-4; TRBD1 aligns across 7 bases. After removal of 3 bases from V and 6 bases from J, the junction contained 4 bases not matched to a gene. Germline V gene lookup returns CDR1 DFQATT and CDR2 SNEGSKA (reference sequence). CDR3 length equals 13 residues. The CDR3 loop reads CSASQGGDEKLFF. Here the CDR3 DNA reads TGCAGTGCTAGCCAGGGGGGCGATGAAAAACTGTTTTTT.

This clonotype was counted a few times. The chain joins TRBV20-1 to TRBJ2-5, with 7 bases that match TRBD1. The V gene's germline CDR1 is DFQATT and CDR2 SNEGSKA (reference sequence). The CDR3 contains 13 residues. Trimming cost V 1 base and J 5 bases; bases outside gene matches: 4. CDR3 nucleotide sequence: TGCAGTGCTAGAGGACAGGGAAGGGAGACCCAGTACTTC. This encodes CSARGQGRETQYF.

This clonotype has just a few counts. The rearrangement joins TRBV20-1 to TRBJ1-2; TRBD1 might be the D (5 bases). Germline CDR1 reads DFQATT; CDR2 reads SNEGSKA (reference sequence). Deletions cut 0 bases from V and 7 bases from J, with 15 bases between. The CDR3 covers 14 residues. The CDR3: CSARDQGTMGGYTF. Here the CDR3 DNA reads TGCAGTGCTAGAGATCAAGGGACGATGGGTGGCTACACCTTC.

CDR3 residues: CASSLVHRNTEAFF. The CDR3 nucleotides are TGTGCCAGCAGCTTAGTTCATCGGAACACTGAAGCTTTCTTT. The chain employs TRBV7-2 and TRBJ1-1; D ambiguous. The length of the CDR3 is 14 residues. Trimming pared 1 base from V and 1 base from J, leaving 7 bases between. The germline gives CDR1 SGHTA, CDR2 FQGNSA.

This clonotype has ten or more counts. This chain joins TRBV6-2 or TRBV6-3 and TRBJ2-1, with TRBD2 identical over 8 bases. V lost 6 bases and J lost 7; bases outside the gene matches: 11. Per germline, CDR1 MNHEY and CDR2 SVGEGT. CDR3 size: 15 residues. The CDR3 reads CASRKERGKGNEQFF. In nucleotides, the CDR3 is TGTGCCAGCAGAAAGGAGCGGGGGAAGGGGAATGAGCAGTTCTTC.

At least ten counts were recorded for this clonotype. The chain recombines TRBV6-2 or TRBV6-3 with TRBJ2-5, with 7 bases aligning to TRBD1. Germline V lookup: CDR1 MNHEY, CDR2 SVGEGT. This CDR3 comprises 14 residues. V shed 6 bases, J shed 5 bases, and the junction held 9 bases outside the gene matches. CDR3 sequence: CASSVTGLGETQYF. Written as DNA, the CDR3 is TGTGCCAGCAGCGTGACAGGGTTGGGGGAGACCCAGTACTTC.

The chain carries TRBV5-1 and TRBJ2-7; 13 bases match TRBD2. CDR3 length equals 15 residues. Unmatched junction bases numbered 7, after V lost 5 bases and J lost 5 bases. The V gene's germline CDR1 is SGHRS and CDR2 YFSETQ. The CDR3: CASSSGLAGYNEQYF. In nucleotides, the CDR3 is TGCGCCAGCAGTTCGGGACTAGCGGGGTACAACGAGCAGTACTTC.

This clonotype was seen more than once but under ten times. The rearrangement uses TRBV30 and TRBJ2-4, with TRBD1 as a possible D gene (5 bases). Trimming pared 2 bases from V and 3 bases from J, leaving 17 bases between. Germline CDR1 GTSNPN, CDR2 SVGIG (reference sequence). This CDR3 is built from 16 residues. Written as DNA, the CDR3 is TGTGCCTGGAGTCTGGACACTACCTCGGGCAAAAACATTCAGTACTTC. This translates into CAWSLDTTSGKNIQYF. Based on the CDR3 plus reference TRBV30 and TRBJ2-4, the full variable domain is SQTIHQWPATLVQPVGSPLSLECTVEGTSNPNLYWYRQAAGRGLQLLFYSVGIGQISSEVPQNLSASRPQDRQFILSSKKLLLSDSGFYLCAWSLDTTSGKNIQYFGAGTRLSVL.

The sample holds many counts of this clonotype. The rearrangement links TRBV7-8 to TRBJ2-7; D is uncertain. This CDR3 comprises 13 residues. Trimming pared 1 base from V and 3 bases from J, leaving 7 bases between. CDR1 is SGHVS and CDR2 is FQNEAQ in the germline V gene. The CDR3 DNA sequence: TGTGCCAGCAGCTTAGTGGGGATCTACGAGCAGTACTTC. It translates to CASSLVGIYEQYF.

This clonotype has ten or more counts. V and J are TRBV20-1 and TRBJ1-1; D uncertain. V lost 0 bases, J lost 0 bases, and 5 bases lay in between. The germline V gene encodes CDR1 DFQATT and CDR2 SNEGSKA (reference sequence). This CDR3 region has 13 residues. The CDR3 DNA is TGCAGTGCTAGAGAACAGTTGAACACTGAAGCTTTCTTT. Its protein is CSAREQLNTEAFF.